The clone carrying this TCR beta chain showed up many times. Its antigen is not identified. This specimen belongs to a study of human T cells and chemical hapten exposure. Study as a whole: DPC at 2% was the sensitizing agent, placed on about 2 cm by about 2 cm of upper inner arm skin. Regarding the study as a whole: Significantly greater numbers of large CDR3 similarity clusters came from expanded TCRs than from controls.

Time point here: patch test 2, 6 weeks after DPC sensitization. Treatment noted: therapeutic diphenylcyclopropenone sensitization with weekly scalp DPC. Unseparated into fractions, whole blood served as the source from which total RNA was extracted. TCRdb redid the calling of the RACE reads with MiXCR, one entry per CDR3 protein. The sample consists of roughly 40,000 distinct CDR3 sequences, approximately 9.7% of them appearing once. The origin of this receptor is a woman aged 30 to 39 with alopecia areata. Some clones in this sample may be carry-over from other donors' samples. This material consisted of whole blood, taken in connection with sensitization to the hapten diphenylcyclopropenone (DPC).

The CDR3, as DNA: TGCAGCGTCGAGTCTAAAGCGGGAGTCACAGATACGCAGTATTTT. This codes for CSVESKAGVTDTQYF. The V and J genes are TRBV29-1 and TRBJ2-3; 8 bases align to TRBD2. V shed 6 bases, J shed 2 bases, and the junction held 10 bases outside the gene matches. The CDR3 has 15 residues. Germline-derived CDR1 and CDR2 are SQVTM and ANQGSEA.